These 26 T cell receptor beta chains were sequenced from one sample in a study of blood T cell repertoires in COVID-19. The data were produced by immunoSEQ multiplex PCR, yet TCRdb's version contains in-frame clones alone and is incomplete. The table includes around 190,000 clones, 88% detected once. The sequencing input was peripheral blood. The receptors were sampled from a man between 18 and 29 years old with active or convalescent COVID-19.

The chain is built from TRBV6-5 and TRBJ1-2; D remains ambiguous. In germline, CDR1 is MNHEY, CDR2 SVGAGI. V was shortened by 0 bases and J by 4 bases, with 6 bases between the two germline ends. The CDR3 runs 13 residues. Written as DNA, the CDR3 is TGTGCCAGCAGTTACTCAGCCCGCTATGGCTACACCTTC. The encoded protein is CASSYSARYGYTF.

The chain carries TRBV9 and TRBJ1-2; no reliable D call. The CDR3 sequence is 12 residues long. Trimming took 2 bases from V and 4 from J, leaving 6 bases between them. Germline CDR1 is SGDLS and CDR2 is YYNGEE. The DNA of the CDR3 is TGTGCCAGCAGCGTCCCCAGCTATGGCTACACCTTC. This encodes CASSVPSYGYTF.

This rearrangement joins TRBV14 to TRBJ2-7; 10 nucleotides match TRBD1. V dropped 2 bases and J dropped 3; count of bases not matched to a gene: 7. Germline V gene data show CDR1 as SGHDN and CDR2 as FVKESK. This CDR3 is 16 amino acids long. The CDR3 DNA reads TGTGCCAGCAGCCAATTTTTGGGGACAGGGGACTACGAGCAGTACTTC. This encodes CASSQFLGTGDYEQYF.

This clone was observed a few times. The J gene is TRBJ2-1, the V gene TRBV5-1, with D possibly matching TRBD2 (6 bases). The CDR3 loop spans 14 amino acids. Germline CDR1 is SGHRS and CDR2 is YFSETQ. The V gene lost 2 bases and the J gene lost 4 bases, with 10 bases spanning the gap. The CDR3 coding sequence is TGCGCCAGCAGCTTCCCTGGGACTTACAATGAGCAGTTCTTC. Its translation: CASSFPGTYNEQFF.

The CDR3 nucleotides read TGTGCCAGCAGCCAAGCGGGACTAGCGGGAGATGGTGAGCAGTTCTTC. Residues: CASSQAGLAGDGEQFF. The chain combines TRBV3-1 (or the pseudogene TRBV3-2) with TRBJ2-1; 14 bases agree with TRBD2. V lost 1 base to trimming and J lost 9 bases; unmatched junction nucleotides: 5. Germline CDR1 and CDR2: LGHDT and YNNKEL (reference sequence). This CDR3 region has 16 residues.

V is TRBV9 and J is TRBJ2-1; D is unresolved. Germline lookup yields CDR1 SGDLS and CDR2 YYNGEE. Trimming left V 0 bases short and J 2 bases short, with 9 bases between. The CDR3 extends over 15 amino acids. In DNA, the CDR3 is TGTGCCAGCAGCGTAGAAGCGTTAGCCTACAATGAGCAGTTCTTC. It specifies CASSVEALAYNEQFF.

The chain carries TRBV18 and TRBJ1-1; 7 bases fit TRBD1. Germline-derived CDR1 and CDR2 are KGHSH and LQKENI. CDR3 length: 14 residues. The ends lost 0 bases at V and 5 bases at J; junction bases unmatched: 3. CDR3 sequence reads: CASSPPVRGTEAFF. The DNA for the CDR3 is TGTGCCAGCTCACCACCGGTCAGGGGGACTGAAGCTTTCTTT.

The chain recombines TRBV9 with TRBJ2-2; D possibly corresponds to TRBD2 (6 bases). The germline V gene has CDR1 SGDLS and CDR2 YYNGEE. Trimming pared 4 bases from V and 0 bases from J, leaving 10 bases between. This CDR3 has 15 residues. The CDR3 spells CASSPPGANTGELFF. CDR3 in DNA: TGTGCCAGCAGCCCCCCGGGAGCGAACACCGGGGAGCTGTTTTTT.

The chain is built from TRBV7-8 and TRBJ2-1, with 8 bases lining up with TRBD1. Germline V gene sequence: CDR1 SGHVS, CDR2 FQNEAQ. J gave up 6 bases and V 8 bases, and 15 bases lay outside the gene matches. The CDR3 runs to 16 residues. CDR3 residues: CASCSDRGSWINEQFF. The CDR3 DNA reads as TGTGCCAGCTGTAGTGACAGGGGAAGCTGGATCAATGAGCAGTTCTTC.

The gene calls are TRBV6-6 and TRBJ2-6; 11 positions match TRBD1. The CDR3 extends over 23 amino acids. V lost 5 bases, J lost 4 bases, and 25 bases stayed unmatched. Germline V gene sequence: CDR1 MNHNY, CDR2 SVGAGI (reference sequence). DNA for the CDR3: TGTGCCAGCAGTCCCATCTCTTCAGCGGACAGGGGGCTTCTTTCTTCAGGGGCCAACGTCCTGACTTTC. Its translation is CASSPISSADRGLLSSGANVLTF.

The chain employs TRBV11-3 and TRBJ2-2; D is uncertain. Deletions cut 5 bases from V and 4 bases from J, with 11 bases between. From germline, CDR1 is SGHNT and CDR2 YENEEA. The CDR3 length is 14 residues. CDR3: CASSADRSTGELFF. The CDR3 DNA reads as TGTGCCAGCAGCGCGGATAGGAGCACCGGGGAGCTGTTTTTT. The complete variable domain, with remaining parts taken from reference TRBV11-3 and TRBJ2-2, reads EAGVVQSPRYKIIEKKQPVAFWCNPISGHNTLYWYLQNLGQGPELLIRYENEEAVDDSQLPKDRFSAERLKGVDSTLKIQPAELGDSAVYLCASSADRSTGELFFGEGSRLTVL.

The gene calls are TRBV5-1 and TRBJ2-2; no definite D call. CDR1 and CDR2 from the germline V gene are SGHRS and YFSETQ. This CDR3 has 16 amino acids. The V end was cut by 1 base, the J end by 0 bases, with 10 bases between. DNA of the CDR3: TGCGCCAGCAGCTTGAACAGCCTTTCGAACACCGGGGAGCTGTTTTTT. Encoded protein: CASSLNSLSNTGELFF.

This clone was observed a handful of times. The chain carries TRBV29-1 and TRBJ2-1; 8 bases are a match to TRBD2. The CDR3 length is 15 residues. J lost 6 bases, V lost 3 bases, and 10 bases had no gene match. Germline CDR1 SQVTM, CDR2 ANQGSEA. In DNA, the CDR3 is TGCAGCGTTGACGGGACTAGTTGGGCTGGCAATGAGCAGTTCTTC. This gives the protein CSVDGTSWAGNEQFF.

V is TRBV19 and J is TRBJ1-5; 9 bases fit TRBD1. Germline CDR1 is LNHDA and CDR2 is SQIVND (reference sequence). The CDR3 is 13 amino acids. Losses at the gene ends were 1 base for V and 15 bases for J; bases not matched to a gene: 7. CDR3: CASSIAQRDRAHF. CDR3 bases: TGTGCCAGTAGTATAGCCCAGCGGGACAGGGCGCATTTT.

This chain uses TRBV2 with TRBJ2-5; 15 bases fit TRBD2. Germline V gene lookup returns CDR1 SNHLY and CDR2 FYNNEI. The J segment lost 7 bases and the V segment lost 6 bases, leaving 9 bases of the junction unmatched. CDR3 length equals 16 residues. CDR3 region: CASRPRTSGGARTQYF. The CDR3 DNA is TGTGCCAGCAGACCAAGGACTAGCGGGGGGGCGAGGACCCAGTACTTC.

This clone was recorded once. The V and J genes are TRBV7-9 and TRBJ2-5; D unresolved. Germline lookup yields CDR1 SEHNR and CDR2 FQNEAQ (reference sequence). Trimming removed 4 bases at V and 5 bases at J, with 23 bases between. The CDR3 has 17 amino acids. The CDR3 region has the DNA TGTGCCAGCAGCTCCCCCTTATTCAATCCCGCGATGGAGACCCAGTACTTC. Protein product: CASSSPLFNPAMETQYF.

The chain links TRBV10-2 to TRBJ1-5, with 8 bases fitting TRBD1. CDR1 is WSHSY and CDR2 is SAAADI in the germline V gene. The CDR3 extends over 14 amino acids. V shed 10 bases, J shed 10 bases, and the junction held 15 bases outside the gene matches. CDR3 sequence: CATRAQGGTSPQHF. The CDR3 DNA reads as TGCGCCACCCGTGCACAGGGGGGTACCTCACCCCAGCATTTT.

The V call is TRBV6-1, the J call TRBJ1-3; 9 bases are a match to TRBD1. J gave up 1 base and V 1 base, and 11 bases lay outside the gene matches. This CDR3 has 19 amino acids. In germline, CDR1 is MNHNS, CDR2 SASEGT. The CDR3, as DNA: TGTGCCAGCAGTGAAGACGGACAGGGGAACTTGCTTTCTGGAAACACCATATATTTT. Its protein product is CASSEDGQGNLLSGNTIYF.

This clone was seen only a few times. The chain couples TRBV13 to TRBJ2-7; D is possibly TRBD1 (6 bases). V lost 4 bases, J lost 6 bases, and 25 bases lay in between. CDR3 length: 17 amino acids. Germline V gene data show CDR1 as PRHDT and CDR2 as FYEKMQ (reference sequence). The CDR3 DNA follows: TGTGCCAGCAGCTACCAGGGGTCTAGCTCAATTTCGGGCGAGCAGTACTTC. Amino acid sequence: CASSYQGSSSISGEQYF.

In this sample, this clone turned up a few times. Other DNA sequences in this specimen translate into the identical CDR3. The V call is TRBV7-8, the J call TRBJ1-4; D is possibly TRBD1 (6 bases). Looked up from germline, CDR1 is SGHVS and CDR2 is FQNEAQ. The CDR3 contains 15 residues. Trimming stripped 5 bases from V and 0 bases from J, with 10 bases between. The CDR3 sequence: CASSVTGTTNEKLFF. The CDR3 nucleotides read TGTGCCAGCAGCGTTACAGGGACAACTAATGAAAAACTGTTTTTT. The whole variable domain, filled in from reference TRBV7-8 and TRBJ1-4, reads GAGVSQSPRYKVAKRGQDVALRCDPISGHVSLFWYQQALGQGPEFLTYFQNEAQLDKSGLPSDRFFAERPEGSVSTLKIQRTQQEDSAVYLCASSVTGTTNEKLFFGSGTQLSVL.

This clone showed up just once. The chain combines TRBV7-9 with TRBJ1-1, with D perhaps TRBD1 (5 bases). The V gene's germline CDR1 is SEHNR and CDR2 FQNEAQ (reference sequence). CDR3 length equals 13 residues. The germline V and J ends were trimmed by 5 bases and 2 bases, with 9 bases remaining between them. This CDR3 reads CASSPGQNTEAFF. In nucleotides, the CDR3 is TGTGCCAGCAGCCCAGGACAAAACACTGAAGCTTTCTTT.

The chain uses TRBV5-1 and TRBJ2-7; TRBD2 matches at 14 bases. The germline V gene has CDR1 SGHRS and CDR2 YFSETQ. The CDR3 is 15 amino acids. V lost 4 bases, J lost 3 bases, and 3 bases stayed unmatched. CDR3 loop: CASSEGLAGVYEQYF. The CDR3 DNA reads as TGCGCCAGCAGCGAGGGACTAGCGGGGGTCTACGAGCAGTACTTC. Based on the CDR3 plus reference TRBV5-1 and TRBJ2-7, the full variable domain is KAGVTQTPRYLIKTRGQQVTLSCSPISGHRSVSWYQQTPGQGLQFLFEYFSETQRNKGNFPGRFSGRQFSNSRSEMNVSTLELGDSALYLCASSEGLAGVYEQYFGPGTRLTVT.

The rearrangement links TRBV19 to TRBJ1-2, with 8 bases lining up with TRBD1. The ends lost 7 bases at V and 4 bases at J; junction bases unmatched: 8. The CDR3 totals 14 residues. CDR1 and CDR2 (germline): LNHDA, SQIVND (reference sequence). The CDR3 coding sequence is TGTGCCAGTACCCCGGGACAGGCTATCTATGGCTACACCTTC. Its protein is CASTPGQAIYGYTF.

The V call is TRBV27, the J call TRBJ1-6; no reliable D call. The CDR3 totals 15 residues. Germline V gene sequence: CDR1 MNHEY, CDR2 SMNVEV (reference sequence). V lost 6 bases to trimming and J lost 0 bases, with 9 bases between them. CDR3 nucleotides: TGTGCCAGCAGCTACCAAAGCTCCTATAATTCACCCCTCCACTTT. It codes for CASSYQSSYNSPLHF.

V is TRBV6-2 or TRBV6-3 and J is TRBJ1-5; a weak D match, TRBD1 (5 bases). The CDR3 sequence is 15 residues long. Germline CDR1 MNHEY, CDR2 SVGEGT. Between the trimmed V and J ends, which lost 6 bases and 1 base, there was a span of 13 bases. DNA of the CDR3: TGTGCCAGCAGCCCACTCGGGGGGAGCAATCAGCCCCAGCATTTT. This codes for CASSPLGGSNQPQHF.

This clone has only a few counts. The rearrangement uses TRBV12-5 and TRBJ1-4; D might be TRBD1 (5 bases). The V gene lost 4 bases and the J gene lost 4 bases, with 16 bases spanning the gap. The CDR3 contains 16 residues. Looked up from germline, CDR1 is LGHNT and CDR2 is FRNRAP. This CDR3 is CASGWERGVGNEKLFF. CDR3 coding DNA: TGTGCTAGTGGTTGGGAAAGGGGTGTCGGTAATGAAAAACTGTTTTTT.